This TCR beta chain was recovered during a study of OX40 agonist ivuxolimab in advanced cancers. Sequencing was performed with immunoSEQ multiplex PCR; in TCRdb, only in-frame clones are kept and a portion is missing. The sample lists roughly 69,000 clones; about nine tenths were seen once. V was pared by 0 bases and J by 4 bases, with 5 bases of the junction left unmatched. The CDR3 is 16 residues long. Germline lookup yields CDR1 SGHAT and CDR2 FQNNGV. The specimen was CD4+ or CD8+ T cells sorted from blood, collected in a trial of the OX40 agonist ivuxolimab. V and J are TRBV11-2 and TRBJ2-1; 8 positions match TRBD2. This clonotype was sampled from an adult with an advanced solid tumor such as melanoma, head and neck, liver or kidney cancer. This CDR3 is CASSLDHLAGYNEQFF. The CDR3 bases are TGTGCCAGCAGCTTAGATCACTTAGCGGGGTACAATGAGCAGTTCTTC.